Included here is one T cell receptor (beta chain) sequence, with context. Its antigen is not identified. The data were taken from a study of shared clonotypes between healthy human individuals. Study summary: Aged between 18 and 49, the donors were a couple of women and a few men. There were three CD4 naive, three CD4 memory, two CD8 naive and one CD8 memory plates per donor.

Study results and limitations: Sorted-subset samples were not fully sequenced, rarefaction indicated.

Assay runs were performed at deep level. This table comes from immunoSEQ multiplex PCR, and its TCRdb copy is limited to in-frame clones, with some not included. This sample has approximately 500,000 clones, with roughly 95% found just once. V shed 8 bases and J shed 0 bases, with 7 bases lying between them. Germline assignment: CDR1 SGHAT and CDR2 FQNNGV. The CDR3 extends over 13 amino acids. The chain carries TRBV11-2 and TRBJ2-2; TRBD2 is a possible D gene (5 bases). The sequenced material came from naive CD4+ T cells sorted from blood. Subset noted: CD45RA+ positively selected. The TCR sequence derives from a woman between 25 and 40 years old in good health. The CDR3 sequence: CASRESNTGELFF. The CDR3 coding sequence is TGTGCCAGCCGGGAATCGAACACCGGGGAGCTGTTTTTT.